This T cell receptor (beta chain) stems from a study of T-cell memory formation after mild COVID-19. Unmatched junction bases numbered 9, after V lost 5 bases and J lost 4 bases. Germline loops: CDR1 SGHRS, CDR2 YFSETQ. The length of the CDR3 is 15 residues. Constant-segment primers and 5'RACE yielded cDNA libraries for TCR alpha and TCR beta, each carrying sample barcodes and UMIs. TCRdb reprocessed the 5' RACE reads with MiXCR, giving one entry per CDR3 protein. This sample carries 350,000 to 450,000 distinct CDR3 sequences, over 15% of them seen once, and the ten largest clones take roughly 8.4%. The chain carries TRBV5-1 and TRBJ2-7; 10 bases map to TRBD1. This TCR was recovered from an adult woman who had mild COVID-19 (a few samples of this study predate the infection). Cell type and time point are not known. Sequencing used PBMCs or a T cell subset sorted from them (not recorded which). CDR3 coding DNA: TGCGCCAGCAGAACAGGACAGGGGGGTACTTACGAGCAGTACTTC. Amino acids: CASRTGQGGTYEQYF.